Listed below are T cell receptor beta chains from one sample, sequenced in a study of persistence of HIV-infected CD4 T cells. Antigens of these TCRs are unknown. Only in-frame clones appear in the TCRdb table, and some are missing; sequencing was by immunoSEQ multiplex PCR. The sample has approximately 18,000 clones, 65% seen once; the top ten hold about 1.9%. The sequenced sample was CD4+ T cells sorted from PBMCs after approximately 19-hour stimulation, obtained from a patient who received antiretroviral therapy. The receptors come from an adult woman with HIV who was CMV-seropositive. The CDR3 runs from the conserved cysteine through the conserved F or W. D genes are given only for firm matches. Expanded clones get a size class; other rows say once, few or many, or leave the size out.

size: -; V: TRBV7-2; D: -; J: TRBJ1-2; CDR3: CASSLGGLLQGGYGYTF; DNA: TGTGCCAGCAGCTTAGGAGGACTCCTCCAAGGCGGCTATGGCTACACCTTC
size: -; V: TRBV18; D: -; J: TRBJ1-4; CDR3: CASSPQGLQEKLFF; DNA: TGTGCCAGCTCACCACAAGGGTTACAGGAAAAACTGTTTTTT
size: -; V: TRBV20-1; D: -; J: TRBJ2-1; CDR3: CSASGSQEIAYNEQFF; DNA: TGCAGTGCTAGTGGGTCACAGGAGATAGCCTACAATGAGCAGTTCTTC
size: -; V: TRBV6-1; D: TRBD1; J: TRBJ2-4; CDR3: CASSAHGTGVPAKNIQYF; DNA: TGTGCCAGCAGTGCCCACGGGACAGGAGTGCCGGCCAAAAACATTCAGTACTTC
size: few; V: TRBV7-3; D: -; J: TRBJ2-2; CDR3: CASSSPSRSNTGELFF; DNA: TGTGCCAGCAGCTCCCCGTCCCGCTCGAACACCGGGGAGCTGTTTTTT
size: few; V: TRBV7-2; D: TRBD1; J: TRBJ1-1; CDR3: CASSLITGGNTEAFF; DNA: TGTGCCAGCAGCCTTATAACAGGGGGAAACACTGAAGCTTTCTTT
size: -; V: TRBV19; D: -; J: TRBJ2-2; CDR3: CASSIRRLNTGELFF; DNA: TGTGCCAGTAGTATAAGGAGGTTGAACACCGGGGAGCTGTTTTTT
size: -; V: TRBV19; D: -; J: TRBJ2-3; CDR3: CASSIAGAGADTQYF; DNA: TGTGCCAGTAGTATAGCGGGGGCAGGAGCAGATACGCAGTATTTT
size: -; V: TRBV27; D: -; J: TRBJ1-2; CDR3: CASSRNPVDNYGYTF; DNA: TGTGCCAGCAGTCGAAACCCAGTAGACAACTATGGCTACACCTTC
size: -; V: TRBV30; D: -; J: TRBJ2-2; CDR3: CAWSGAGGLRTGELFF; DNA: TGTGCCTGGAGTGGAGCCGGGGGGCTGAGGACCGGGGAGCTGTTTTTT
size: -; V: TRBV24-1; D: -; J: TRBJ1-2; CDR3: CATSGGGVDYGYTF; DNA: TGTGCCACCAGTGGCGGCGGTGTTGACTATGGCTACACCTTC
size: once; V: TRBV6-1; D: -; J: TRBJ1-2; CDR3: CASSEAAGRSYGYTF; DNA: TGTGCCAGCAGTGAAGCGGCAGGGCGGAGCTATGGCTACACCTTC
size: few; V: TRBV18; D: -; J: TRBJ2-7; CDR3: CASSPTTYEQYF; DNA: TGTGCCAGCTCACCGACTACCTACGAGCAGTACTTC
size: -; V: TRBV12-5; D: -; J: TRBJ2-1; CDR3: CASGLETWSSYNEQFF; DNA: TGTGCTAGTGGTTTGGAGACTTGGAGCTCCTACAATGAGCAGTTCTTC
size: -; V: TRBV5-1; D: TRBD1; J: TRBJ2-1; CDR3: CASSADREGNEQFF; DNA: TGCGCCAGCAGCGCAGACAGGGAAGGCAATGAGCAGTTCTTC
size: -; V: TRBV2; D: TRBD2; J: TRBJ2-2; CDR3: CASSKRGERTGELFF; DNA: TGTGCCAGCAGTAAGCGGGGGGAAAGGACCGGGGAGCTGTTTTTT
size: -; V: TRBV5-1; D: TRBD1; J: TRBJ1-4; CDR3: CASSVGQGTTNEKLFF; DNA: TGCGCCAGCAGCGTCGGACAGGGCACAACTAATGAAAAACTGTTTTTT
size: -; V: TRBV9; D: TRBD1; J: TRBJ2-7; CDR3: CASSPRGTGASYEQYF; DNA: TGTGCCAGCAGCCCACGCGGGACAGGGGCGTCCTACGAGCAGTACTTC
size: few; V: TRBV6-1; D: -; J: TRBJ1-5; CDR3: CASSEVGGYNQPQHF; DNA: TGTGCCAGCAGTGAAGTGGGGGGGTACAATCAGCCCCAGCATTTT
size: -; V: TRBV19; D: -; J: TRBJ2-1; CDR3: CASKGGLDEQFF; DNA: TGTGCCAGTAAAGGGGGGTTGGATGAGCAGTTCTTC
size: few; V: TRBV12-5; D: -; J: TRBJ1-6; CDR3: CASGSPAGNSPLHF; DNA: TGTGCTAGTGGTTCCCCCGCGGGGAATTCACCCCTCCACTTT
size: -; V: TRBV5-1; D: TRBD1; J: TRBJ2-7; CDR3: CASKTGQGAYEQYF; DNA: TGCGCCAGCAAGACCGGACAGGGGGCCTACGAGCAGTACTTC
size: -; V: TRBV5-5; D: -; J: TRBJ2-5; CDR3: CASSLVGGGWETQYF; DNA: TGTGCCAGCAGCTTGGTAGGCGGGGGCTGGGAGACCCAGTACTTC
size: few; V: TRBV27; D: TRBD2; J: TRBJ2-7; CDR3: CASSLLTSGDYYEQYF; DNA: TGTGCCAGCAGTTTACTGACTAGCGGGGACTACTACGAGCAGTACTTC
size: -; V: TRBV30; D: -; J: TRBJ1-4; CDR3: CAWSSGVHEKLFF; DNA: TGTGCCTGGAGCTCGGGGGTCCATGAAAAACTGTTTTTT
size: -; V: TRBV29-1; D: TRBD1; J: TRBJ1-4; CDR3: CSGGQGQEKLFF; DNA: TGCAGCGGGGGACAGGGGCAGGAAAAACTGTTTTTT
size: -; V: TRBV10-2; D: TRBD1; J: TRBJ2-7; CDR3: CASRIQTGGYEQYF; DNA: TGCGCCAGCAGGATCCAGACAGGGGGCTACGAGCAGTACTTC
size: -; V: TRBV6-5; D: -; J: TRBJ1-1; CDR3: CASSHGASEAFF; DNA: TGTGCCAGCAGTCACGGGGCCAGTGAAGCTTTCTTT
size: -; V: TRBV7-2; D: -; J: TRBJ1-5; CDR3: CASSLGQGAYQPQHF; DNA: TGTGCCAGCAGCTTAGGGCAAGGGGCCTATCAGCCCCAGCATTTT
size: few; V: TRBV5-1; D: -; J: TRBJ2-3; CDR3: CASSMPGSTDTQYF; DNA: TGCGCCAGCAGCATGCCGGGAAGCACAGATACGCAGTATTTT
size: -; V: TRBV7-6; D: TRBD1; J: TRBJ2-1; CDR3: CASSLRGGLNEQFF; DNA: TGTGCCAGCAGCTTAAGAGGGGGCCTAAATGAGCAGTTCTTC
size: few; V: TRBV29-1; D: TRBD2; J: TRBJ2-1; CDR3: CSVGVSGGFYNEQFF; DNA: TGCAGCGTCGGCGTTAGCGGGGGCTTCTACAATGAGCAGTTCTTC
size: -; V: TRBV24-1; D: -; J: TRBJ1-2; CDR3: CATSFADYGYTF; DNA: TGTGCCACCAGTTTCGCAGACTATGGCTACACCTTC
size: -; V: TRBV9; D: -; J: TRBJ2-7; CDR3: CASSVGPSSYEQYF; DNA: TGTGCCAGCAGCGTAGGCCCGAGCTCCTACGAGCAGTACTTC
size: -; V: TRBV5-4; D: -; J: TRBJ2-5; CDR3: CASSLRQAQETQYF; DNA: TGTGCCAGCAGCTTGAGACAGGCGCAAGAGACCCAGTACTTC
size: -; V: TRBV5-3; D: TRBD2; J: TRBJ2-1; CDR3: CARSFRTSGGMSSYNEQFF; DNA: TGTGCCAGAAGCTTCCGGACTAGCGGGGGGATGAGCTCCTACAATGAGCAGTTCTTC
size: -; V: TRBV7-3; D: TRBD1; J: TRBJ2-7; CDR3: CASSLSSRGREYEQYF; DNA: TGTGCCAGCAGCTTATCGTCCAGGGGGCGCGAATACGAGCAGTACTTC
size: few; V: TRBV6-2/TRBV6-3; D: -; J: TRBJ1-5; CDR3: CASSRDRNQPQHF; DNA: TGTGCCAGCAGCCGCGACCGAAATCAGCCCCAGCATTTT
size: -; V: TRBV19; D: TRBD1; J: TRBJ2-2; CDR3: CASSPPGGQGAGELFF; DNA: TGTGCCAGTAGCCCCCCCGGGGGACAGGGGGCTGGGGAGCTGTTTTTT
size: medium-sized; V: TRBV19; D: TRBD1; J: TRBJ1-1; CDR3: CASSLGGDRGLSTEAFF; DNA: TGTGCCAGTAGTCTCGGGGGGGACAGGGGCTTAAGCACTGAAGCTTTCTTT
size: -; V: TRBV3-1/TRBV3-2; D: TRBD1; J: TRBJ2-2; CDR3: CASTLSTPGGTGELFF; DNA: TGTGCCAGCACCCTATCGACTCCAGGGGGCACCGGGGAGCTGTTTTTT
size: -; V: TRBV12-2; D: -; J: TRBJ2-7; CDR3: CASRPNGGRGRGYEQYF; DNA: TGTGCAAGTCGCCCTAATGGGGGCAGGGGGCGTGGATACGAGCAGTACTTC
size: -; V: TRBV30; D: -; J: TRBJ1-2; CDR3: CAWGSNYGYTF; DNA: TGTGCCTGGGGGAGTAACTATGGCTACACCTTC
size: -; V: TRBV5-4; D: -; J: TRBJ1-4; CDR3: CASSLALDEKLFF; DNA: TGTGCCAGCAGCTTGGCCCTGGATGAAAAACTGTTTTTT
size: -; V: TRBV4-2; D: TRBD1; J: TRBJ2-3; CDR3: CASSLSGTGSTDTQYF; DNA: TGTGCCAGCAGCCTCAGCGGGACAGGGAGCACAGATACGCAGTATTTT
size: -; V: TRBV3-1/TRBV3-2; D: TRBD1; J: TRBJ1-1; CDR3: CASSQARDRAEAFF; DNA: TGTGCCAGCAGCCAAGCCCGGGACAGGGCTGAAGCTTTCTTT
size: few; V: TRBV20-1; D: -; J: TRBJ1-1; CDR3: CSANMLREAFF; DNA: TGCAGTGCAAACATGCTAAGGGAAGCTTTCTTT
size: few; V: TRBV10-1; D: -; J: TRBJ2-3; CDR3: CASSESRGVKDTQYF; DNA: TGCGCCAGCAGTGAGTCGCGAGGGGTTAAAGATACGCAGTATTTT
size: -; V: TRBV10-2; D: -; J: TRBJ1-2; CDR3: CASSESGYGYTF; DNA: TGCGCCAGCAGTGAGTCGGGTTATGGCTACACCTTC
size: -; V: TRBV19; D: -; J: TRBJ2-2; CDR3: CASLRRTGELFF; DNA: TGTGCCAGTCTCAGGAGGACCGGGGAGCTGTTTTTT
size: -; V: TRBV29-1; D: TRBD1; J: TRBJ1-1; CDR3: CSVVQTGGFMNTEAFF; DNA: TGCAGCGTTGTCCAGACAGGGGGTTTTATGAACACTGAAGCTTTCTTT
size: -; V: TRBV2; D: -; J: TRBJ2-2; CDR3: CASSELTGNTGELFF; DNA: TGTGCCAGCAGTGAACTTACAGGGAACACCGGGGAGCTGTTTTTT
size: -; V: TRBV9; D: TRBD1; J: TRBJ1-2; CDR3: CASSVGGQSNYGYTF; DNA: TGTGCCAGCAGCGTAGGGGGACAGAGTAACTATGGCTACACCTTC
size: -; V: TRBV15; D: -; J: TRBJ2-2; CDR3: CATRRQIANTGELFF; DNA: TGTGCCACCAGGAGACAGATCGCGAACACCGGGGAGCTGTTTTTT
size: few; V: TRBV6-5; D: TRBD1; J: TRBJ2-7; CDR3: CASWGTDIYEQYF; DNA: TGTGCCAGCTGGGGGACAGATATCTACGAGCAGTACTTC